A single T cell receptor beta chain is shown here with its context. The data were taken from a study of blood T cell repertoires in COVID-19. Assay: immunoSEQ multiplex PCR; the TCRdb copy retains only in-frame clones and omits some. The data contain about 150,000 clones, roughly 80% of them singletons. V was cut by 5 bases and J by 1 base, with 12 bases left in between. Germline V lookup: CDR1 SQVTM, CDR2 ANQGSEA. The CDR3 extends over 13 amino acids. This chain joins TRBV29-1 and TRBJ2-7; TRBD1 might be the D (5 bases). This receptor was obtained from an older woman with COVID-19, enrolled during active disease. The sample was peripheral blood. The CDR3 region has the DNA TGCAGCGTTTCCGCGGACACTTCCTACGAGCAGTACTTC. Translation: CSVSADTSYEQYF.